This TCR beta chain was profiled in a study of T cells in localized non-small cell lung cancer. Study-wide results and limits: Appearance in adjacent lung was seen for a median approximately 58 of the top 100 tumor clones. Uninvolved adjacent lung showed the highest T cell clonality, exceeding tumor.

The V gene lost 2 bases and the J gene lost 0 bases, with 11 bases spanning the gap. Germline V gene lookup returns CDR1 SGHRS and CDR2 YFSETQ. This CDR3 is built from 16 residues. The data were produced by immunoSEQ multiplex PCR, yet TCRdb's version contains in-frame clones alone and is incomplete. This table has approximately 4,000 clones, about 42% appearing once. Regarding this clone: Its target is not known.

This TCR was sampled from a woman between 40 and 69 years old with stage I lung adenocarcinoma. The specimen comprised lung tumor tissue, sampled before any cancer treatment. The chain employs TRBV5-1 and TRBJ1-4; D uncertain. CDR3 sequence: CASSFSNIATNEKLFF. In nucleotides, the CDR3 is TGCGCCAGCAGCTTTAGTAACATTGCAACTAATGAAAAACTGTTTTTT.